This entry concerns a single T cell receptor (beta chain). The antigen is not known. The data belong to a study of shared clonotypes between healthy human individuals. The wider study: CD4 naive and memory got three plates each, CD8 naive two, CD8 memory one.

Assay: immunoSEQ multiplex PCR; the TCRdb copy retains only in-frame clones and omits some. The repertoire holds hundreds of thousands of clones, with approximately 73% as singletons. With V trimmed by 7 bases and J by 0 bases, 3 bases remained unmatched. This CDR3 spans 13 amino acids. The germline V gene has CDR1 GTSNPN and CDR2 SVGIG (reference sequence). Overall study results and limits: There were few donors, and this limited the genetic and exposure-history diversity represented. For sorted subsets, rarefaction showed incomplete sequencing despite large depth.

The genes are TRBV30 and TRBJ2-3; TRBD2 matches 8 bases. The receptor comes from a woman aged 25 to 39 in good health. Sequenced input: memory CD4+ T cells sorted from blood. Subset given: CD45RA-negative fraction. DNA of the CDR3: TGTGCCTTACTAGCGGCTAGCACAGATACGCAGTATTTT. Encoded protein: CALLAASTDTQYF. Supplemented by reference TRBV30 and TRBJ2-3, the full variable domain reads SQTIHQWPATLVQPVGSPLSLECTVEGTSNPNLYWYRQAAGRGLQLLFYSVGIGQISSEVPQNLSASRPQDRQFILSSKKLLLSDSGFYLCALLAASTDTQYFGPGTRLTVL.